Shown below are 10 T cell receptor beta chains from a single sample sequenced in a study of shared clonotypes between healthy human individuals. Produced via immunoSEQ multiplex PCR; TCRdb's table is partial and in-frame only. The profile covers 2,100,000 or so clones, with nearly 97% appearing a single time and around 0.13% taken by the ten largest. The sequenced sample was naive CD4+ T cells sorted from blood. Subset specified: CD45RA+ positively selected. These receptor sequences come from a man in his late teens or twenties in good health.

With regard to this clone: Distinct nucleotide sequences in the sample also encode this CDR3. This CDR3 is CASSLAGGNTEAFF. In DNA, the CDR3 is TGTGCCAGCAGTCTCGCCGGAGGGAACACTGAAGCTTTCTTT. The V and J genes are TRBV7-9 and TRBJ1-1; no clear D gene. Trimming took 6 bases from V and 1 from J, leaving 12 bases between them. Per the germline V gene, CDR1 is SEHNR and CDR2 is FQNEAQ (reference sequence). This CDR3 is built from 14 residues.

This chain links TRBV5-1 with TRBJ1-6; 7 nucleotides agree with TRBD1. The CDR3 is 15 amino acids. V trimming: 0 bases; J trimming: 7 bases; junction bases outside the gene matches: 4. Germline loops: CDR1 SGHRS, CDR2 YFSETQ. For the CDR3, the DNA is TGCGCCAGCAGCTTGGCGACAGGGCAAAATTCACCCCTCCACTTT. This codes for CASSLATGQNSPLHF.

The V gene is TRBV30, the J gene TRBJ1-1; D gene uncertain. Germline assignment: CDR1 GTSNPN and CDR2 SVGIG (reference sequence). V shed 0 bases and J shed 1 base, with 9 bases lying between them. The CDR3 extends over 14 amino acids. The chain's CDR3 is CAWSVQLRNTEAFF. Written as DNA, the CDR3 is TGTGCCTGGAGTGTACAACTGAGGAACACTGAAGCTTTCTTT.

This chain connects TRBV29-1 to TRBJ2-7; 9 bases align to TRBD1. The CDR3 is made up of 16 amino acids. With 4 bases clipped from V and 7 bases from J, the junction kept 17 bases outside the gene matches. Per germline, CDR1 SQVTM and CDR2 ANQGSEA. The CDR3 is CSVVSAGWTGVEEQYF. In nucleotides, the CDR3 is TGCAGCGTTGTAAGTGCGGGTTGGACAGGGGTGGAGGAGCAGTACTTC.

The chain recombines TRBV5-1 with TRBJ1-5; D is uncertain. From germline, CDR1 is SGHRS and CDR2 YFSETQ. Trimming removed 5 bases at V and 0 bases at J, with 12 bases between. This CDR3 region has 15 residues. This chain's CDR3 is CASRFTLDSNQPQHF. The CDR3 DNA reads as TGCGCCAGCAGATTCACTCTGGATAGCAATCAGCCCCAGCATTTT.

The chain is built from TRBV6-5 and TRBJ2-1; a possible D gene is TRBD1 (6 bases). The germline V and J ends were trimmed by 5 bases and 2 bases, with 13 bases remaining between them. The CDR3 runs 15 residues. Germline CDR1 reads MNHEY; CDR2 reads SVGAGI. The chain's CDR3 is CASSIRQVAYNEQFF. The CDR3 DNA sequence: TGTGCCAGCAGTATCCGACAGGTGGCCTACAATGAGCAGTTCTTC.

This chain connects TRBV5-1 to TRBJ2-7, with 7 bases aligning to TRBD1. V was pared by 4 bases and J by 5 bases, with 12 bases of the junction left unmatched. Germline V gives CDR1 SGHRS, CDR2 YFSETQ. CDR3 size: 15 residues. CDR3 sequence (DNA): TGCGCCAGCAGCCCGGCGCGACAGGGAATCCACGAGCAGTACTTC. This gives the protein CASSPARQGIHEQYF.

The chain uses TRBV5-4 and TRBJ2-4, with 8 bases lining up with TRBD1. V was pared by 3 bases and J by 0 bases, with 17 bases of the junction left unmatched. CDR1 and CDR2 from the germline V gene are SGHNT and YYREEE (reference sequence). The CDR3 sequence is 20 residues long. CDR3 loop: CASSSSAGGARIGAKNIQYF. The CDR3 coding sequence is TGTGCCAGCAGCTCCTCGGCAGGGGGCGCGAGGATTGGAGCCAAAAACATTCAGTACTTC.

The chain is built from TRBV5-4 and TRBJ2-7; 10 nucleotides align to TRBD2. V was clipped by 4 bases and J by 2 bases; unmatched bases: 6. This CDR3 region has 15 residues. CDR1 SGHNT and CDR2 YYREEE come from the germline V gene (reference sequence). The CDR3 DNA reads TGTGCCAGCAGCGCGCCGGGACTAGCGACCTACGAGCAGTACTTC. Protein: CASSAPGLATYEQYF.

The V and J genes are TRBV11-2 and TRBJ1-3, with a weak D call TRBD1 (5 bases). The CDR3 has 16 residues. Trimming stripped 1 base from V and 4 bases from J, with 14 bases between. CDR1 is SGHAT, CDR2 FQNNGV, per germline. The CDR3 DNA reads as TGTGCCAGCAGCTTAGCCCCAGGGCTAAAAGGAAACACCATATATTTT. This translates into CASSLAPGLKGNTIYF. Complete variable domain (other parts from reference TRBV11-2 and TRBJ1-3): EAGVAQSPRYKIIEKRQSVAFWCNPISGHATLYWYQQILGQGPKLLIQFQNNGVVDDSQLPKDRFSAERLKGVDSTLKIQPAKLEDSAVYLCASSLAPGLKGNTIYFGEGSWLTVV.